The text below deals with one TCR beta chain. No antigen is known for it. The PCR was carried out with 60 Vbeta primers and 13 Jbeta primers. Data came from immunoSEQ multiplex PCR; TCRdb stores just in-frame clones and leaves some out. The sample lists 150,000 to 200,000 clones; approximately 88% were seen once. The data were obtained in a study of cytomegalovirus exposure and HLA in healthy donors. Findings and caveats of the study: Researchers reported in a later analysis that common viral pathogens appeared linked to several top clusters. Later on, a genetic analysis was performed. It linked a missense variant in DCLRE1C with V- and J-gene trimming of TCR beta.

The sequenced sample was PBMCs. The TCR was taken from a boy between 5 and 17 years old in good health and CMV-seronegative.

The CDR3 region is CSASMGQLSGANVLTF. As DNA, the CDR3 is TGCAGCGCCTCCATGGGACAGCTCTCTGGGGCCAACGTCCTGACTTTC. This rearrangement joins TRBV29-1 to TRBJ2-6, with 7 bases lining up with TRBD1. Trimming took 7 bases from V and 0 from J; bases not matched to a gene: 9. CDR1 SQVTM and CDR2 ANQGSEA come from the germline V gene. CDR3 length: 16 residues.